This passage covers 10 T cell receptor beta chains from one sample sequenced in a study of blood T cell repertoires in COVID-19. Only in-frame clones appear in the TCRdb table, and some are missing; sequencing was by immunoSEQ multiplex PCR. The table has about 65,000 clones, about 81% seen once. What was sequenced was peripheral blood. These receptors originate from a man of 80 years or more with acute or convalescent COVID-19.

This chain links TRBV11-2 with TRBJ2-2; 12 bases are shared with TRBD2. Germline V gene lookup returns CDR1 SGHAT and CDR2 FQNNGV. The CDR3 spans 18 residues. V was clipped by 5 bases and J by 4 bases; unmatched bases: 11. The CDR3 nucleotides are TGTGCCAGCAGCGTAAGATGGACTAGCGGGGTTGGCACCGGGGAGCTGTTTTTT. This encodes CASSVRWTSGVGTGELFF.

The chain recombines TRBV30 with TRBJ1-6; D remains unclear. Germline values: CDR1 GTSNPN, CDR2 SVGIG (reference sequence). The CDR3 has 16 amino acids. V was pared by 0 bases and J by 6 bases, with 15 bases between. The CDR3, as DNA: TGTGCCTGGAGTGTAGCCCGAATTCGCGGTAATTCACCCCTCCACTTT. Translating gives CAWSVARIRGNSPLHF.

The rearrangement uses TRBV30 and TRBJ2-2; weak D call: TRBD1 (5 bases). From germline, CDR1 is GTSNPN and CDR2 SVGIG (reference sequence). CDR3 size: 15 residues. Trimming took off 4 bases at V and 5 bases at J, with 17 bases between the two ends. As DNA, the CDR3 is TGTGCCTGGACCCCCTGGCAGGGTGCGACCGGGGAGCTGTTTTTT. It translates to CAWTPWQGATGELFF.

V and J are TRBV3-1 (or the pseudogene TRBV3-2) and TRBJ2-3; D not certain. The germline V and J ends were trimmed by 0 bases and 2 bases, with 12 bases remaining between them. Looked up from germline, CDR1 is LGHDT and CDR2 is YNNKEL (reference sequence). This CDR3 region has 16 residues. In DNA form, the CDR3 reads TGTGCCAGCAGCCAAGATGAGTCATCCTTCACAGATACGCAGTATTTT. This gives the protein CASSQDESSFTDTQYF.

This sequence joins TRBV4-1 and TRBJ1-5, with a possible D match to TRBD1 (6 bases). The CDR3 runs 17 residues. Germline loops: CDR1 MGHRA, CDR2 YSYEKL. V was pared by 3 bases and J by 3 bases, with 18 bases between. CDR3 sequence: CASSQGLRGPTNQPQHF. For the CDR3, the DNA is TGCGCCAGCAGCCAGGGCCTCAGGGGTCCCACCAATCAGCCCCAGCATTTT.

This sequence joins TRBV5-4 and TRBJ1-3; D is unresolved. Germline assignment: CDR1 SGHNT and CDR2 YYREEE (reference sequence). The CDR3 extends over 15 amino acids. Trimming stripped 4 bases from V and 0 bases from J, with 11 bases between. CDR3 sequence reads: CASSEPGNSGNTIYF. In DNA form, the CDR3 reads TGTGCCAGCAGCGAACCGGGGAACTCTGGAAACACCATATATTTT.

This chain joins TRBV4-2 and TRBJ1-1; a weak D match, TRBD1 (6 bases). Germline loops: CDR1 LGHNA, CDR2 YNFKEQ. The CDR3 totals 15 residues. Trimming took 0 bases from V and 2 from J, leaving 10 bases between them. The CDR3 sequence: CASSQDSRGNTEAFF. The CDR3 DNA is TGTGCCAGCAGCCAAGATTCCAGGGGTAACACTGAAGCTTTCTTT.

The J gene is TRBJ1-1, the V gene TRBV3-1 (or the pseudogene TRBV3-2); the D gene is possibly TRBD1 (6 bases). V lost 3 bases, J lost 4 bases, and 9 bases lay in between. The germline CDR1 and CDR2 sequences are LGHDT and YNNKEL (reference sequence). This CDR3 comprises 13 residues. The CDR3 loop reads CASSQIQGTEAFF. The CDR3 DNA reads TGTGCCAGCAGCCAGATACAGGGCACTGAAGCTTTCTTT.

This chain uses TRBV2 with TRBJ1-2, with 7 bases aligning to TRBD1. The CDR3 has 16 residues. V trimming: 6 bases; J trimming: 1 base; junction bases outside the gene matches: 11. In germline, CDR1 is SNHLY, CDR2 FYNNEI. The CDR3 region has the DNA TGTGCCAGCAGCAAAACCCGGGACAGTTTTAACTATGGCTACACCTTC. The encoded protein is CASSKTRDSFNYGYTF.

The rearrangement uses TRBV29-1 and TRBJ2-3; 14 positions agree with TRBD2. After removal of 1 base from V and 1 base from J, the junction contained 7 bases not matched to a gene. Germline CDR1 SQVTM, CDR2 ANQGSEA. This CDR3 has 18 amino acids. The CDR3 sequence is CSVEAGTSGGAGTDTQYF. DNA of the CDR3: TGCAGCGTTGAAGCCGGGACTAGCGGGGGCGCGGGCACAGATACGCAGTATTTT.